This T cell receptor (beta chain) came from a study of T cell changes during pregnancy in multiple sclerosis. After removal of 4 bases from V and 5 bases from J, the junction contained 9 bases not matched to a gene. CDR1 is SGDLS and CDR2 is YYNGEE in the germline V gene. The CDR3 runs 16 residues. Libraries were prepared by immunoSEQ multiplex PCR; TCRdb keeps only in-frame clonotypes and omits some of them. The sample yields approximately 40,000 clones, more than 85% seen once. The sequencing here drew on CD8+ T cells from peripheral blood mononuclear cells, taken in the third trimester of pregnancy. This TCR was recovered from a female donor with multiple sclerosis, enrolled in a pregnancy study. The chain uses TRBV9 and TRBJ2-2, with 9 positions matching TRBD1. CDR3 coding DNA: TGTGCCAGCAGCCCCCGGACAGGGGAGGAAACCGGGGAGCTGTTTTTT. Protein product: CASSPRTGEETGELFF.